This TCR beta chain emerged from a study of blood T cell repertoires in COVID-19. Study-level information: The samples span acute and convalescent COVID-19 from the United States, Italy and Spain.

Trimming at V came to 1 base and at J to 4 bases, leaving 2 bases not matched to a gene. Germline V CDR1 and CDR2: SGHNT, YYREEE (reference sequence). The CDR3 runs to 15 residues. Per the authors' pipeline: By means of reference gene primer amplification, nucleated cell counts were estimated. Sequencing used immunoSEQ multiplex PCR; TCRdb keeps in-frame clones, though not all of them. Clone size and the V and J calls come from that table; the DNA yielded D and trimming. This sample has about 300,000 clones; about 82% occur once, and the top ten carry 1.5% to 2%. The sequence derives from a woman aged 45-59 years with acute or convalescent COVID-19. J is TRBJ2-2 and V is TRBV5-4, with 9 positions matching TRBD2. Source material: peripheral blood. The CDR3 protein is CASSLTSGFTGELFF. The CDR3 DNA reads as TGTGCCAGCAGCTTGACTAGCGGGTTCACCGGGGAGCTGTTTTTT.